This TCR beta chain was observed in a study of blood T cells in healthy people across ages. They isolated at least 7 million PBMCs from each sample. The total RNA that was extracted per sample amounted to at least 6 micrograms. It was with a sample-barcoded 5' primer and a J-beta primer mix that a second PCR of about 6 to 12 cycles was run. MiXCR was run by TCRdb on the 5' RACE reads, yielding one entry per CDR3 protein. The sample includes about 570,000 distinct CDR3 sequences, roughly 28% of them seen just once. Germline V lookup: CDR1 LGHDT, CDR2 YNNKEL (reference sequence). The CDR3 runs 15 residues. The V gene lost 1 base and the J gene lost 2 bases, with 12 bases spanning the gap. Study results and caveats: The study found TCR beta diversity correlated strongly with naive T cell percentage.

This clonotype came up a few times. Its antigen is unidentified. The chain recombines TRBV3-1 with TRBJ2-7; a weak D match, TRBD1 (6 bases). The specimen sequenced was blood. This clonotype was sampled from a woman aged 70-85 years in good health. As DNA, the CDR3 is TGTGCCAGCAGCCAAGTTGGGGGACAAACCTACGAGCAGTACTTC. Amino acids: CASSQVGGQTYEQYF.